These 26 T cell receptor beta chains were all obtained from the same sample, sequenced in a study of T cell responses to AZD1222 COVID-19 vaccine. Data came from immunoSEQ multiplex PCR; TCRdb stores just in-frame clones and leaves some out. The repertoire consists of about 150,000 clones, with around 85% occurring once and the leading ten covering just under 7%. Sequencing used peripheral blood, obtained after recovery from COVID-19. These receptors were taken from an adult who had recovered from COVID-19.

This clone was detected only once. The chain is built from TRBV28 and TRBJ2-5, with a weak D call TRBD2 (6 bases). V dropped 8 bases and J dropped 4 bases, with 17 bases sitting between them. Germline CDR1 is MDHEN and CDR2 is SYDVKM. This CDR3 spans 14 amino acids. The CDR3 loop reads CASALVGGGETQYF. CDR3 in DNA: TGTGCCAGCGCCCTGGTGGGAGGTGGAGAGACCCAGTACTTC.

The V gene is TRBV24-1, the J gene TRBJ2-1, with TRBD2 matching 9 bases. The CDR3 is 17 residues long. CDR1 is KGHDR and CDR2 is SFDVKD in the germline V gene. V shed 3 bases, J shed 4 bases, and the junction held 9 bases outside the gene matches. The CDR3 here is CATSDGQASGAYNEQFF. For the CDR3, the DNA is TGTGCCACCAGTGATGGTCAGGCTAGCGGGGCGTACAATGAGCAGTTCTTC.

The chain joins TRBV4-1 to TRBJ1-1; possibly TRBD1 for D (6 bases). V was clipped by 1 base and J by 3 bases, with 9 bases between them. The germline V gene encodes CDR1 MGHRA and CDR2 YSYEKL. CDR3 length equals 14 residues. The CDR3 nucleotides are TGCGCCAGCAGCCAAGTAGCAGGGGACACTGAAGCTTTCTTT. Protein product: CASSQVAGDTEAFF.

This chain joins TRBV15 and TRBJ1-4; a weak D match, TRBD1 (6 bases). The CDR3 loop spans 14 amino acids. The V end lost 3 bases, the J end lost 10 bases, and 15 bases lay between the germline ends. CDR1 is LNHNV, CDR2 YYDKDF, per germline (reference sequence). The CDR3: CATSSQQGRGKLFF. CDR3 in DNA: TGTGCCACCAGCAGCCAACAGGGTCGGGGAAAACTGTTTTTT.

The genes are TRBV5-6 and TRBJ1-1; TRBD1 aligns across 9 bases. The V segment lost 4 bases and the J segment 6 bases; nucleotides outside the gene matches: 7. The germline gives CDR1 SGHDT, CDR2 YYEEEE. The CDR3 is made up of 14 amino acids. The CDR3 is CASSKGQGYPEAFF. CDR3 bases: TGTGCCAGCAGCAAGGGACAGGGTTATCCTGAAGCTTTCTTT.

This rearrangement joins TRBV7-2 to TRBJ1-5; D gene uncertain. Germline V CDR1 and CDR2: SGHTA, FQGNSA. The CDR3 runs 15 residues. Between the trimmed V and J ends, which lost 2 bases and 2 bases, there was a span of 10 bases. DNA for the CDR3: TGTGCCAGCAGCTTATTCAAGGGTGGCAATCAGCCCCAGCATTTT. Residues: CASSLFKGGNQPQHF.

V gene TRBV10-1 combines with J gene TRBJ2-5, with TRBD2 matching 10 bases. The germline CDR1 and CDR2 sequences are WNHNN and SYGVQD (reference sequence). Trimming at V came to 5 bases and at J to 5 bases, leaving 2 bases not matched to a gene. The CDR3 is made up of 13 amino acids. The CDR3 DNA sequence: TGCGCCAGCAGTAGCGGGAGGGCGGAGACCCAGTACTTC. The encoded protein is CASSSGRAETQYF.

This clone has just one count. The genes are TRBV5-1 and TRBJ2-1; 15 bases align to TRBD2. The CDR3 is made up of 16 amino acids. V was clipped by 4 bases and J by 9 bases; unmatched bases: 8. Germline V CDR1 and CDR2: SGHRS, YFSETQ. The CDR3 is CASSPGLAGGRGEQFF. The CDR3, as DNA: TGCGCCAGCAGCCCCGGACTAGCGGGAGGGAGGGGTGAGCAGTTCTTC.

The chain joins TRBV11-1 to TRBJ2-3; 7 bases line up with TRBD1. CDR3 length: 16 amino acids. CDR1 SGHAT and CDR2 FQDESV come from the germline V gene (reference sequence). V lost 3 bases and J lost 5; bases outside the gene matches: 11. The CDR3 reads CASSLGPGQSLDTQYF. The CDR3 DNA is TGTGCCAGCAGCTTGGGGCCGGGACAGTCCCTAGATACGCAGTATTTT.

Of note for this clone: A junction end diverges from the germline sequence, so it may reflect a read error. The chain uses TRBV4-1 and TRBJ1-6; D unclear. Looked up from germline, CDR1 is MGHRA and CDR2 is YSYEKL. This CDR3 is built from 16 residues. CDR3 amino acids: CASSPSGPEGNSPLHF. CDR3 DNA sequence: TGCGCCAGCAGCCCCTCGGGCCCCGAGGGTAATTCGCCCCTCCACTTT.

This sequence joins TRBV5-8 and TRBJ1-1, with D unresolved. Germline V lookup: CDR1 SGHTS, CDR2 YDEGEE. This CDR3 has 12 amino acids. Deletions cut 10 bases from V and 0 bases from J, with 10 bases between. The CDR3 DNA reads TGTGCCTCGTACGGCATGAACACTGAAGCTTTCTTT. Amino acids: CASYGMNTEAFF.

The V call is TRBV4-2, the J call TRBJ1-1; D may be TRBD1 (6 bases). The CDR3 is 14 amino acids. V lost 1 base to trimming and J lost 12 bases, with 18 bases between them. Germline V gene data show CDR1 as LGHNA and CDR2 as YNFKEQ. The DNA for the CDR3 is TGTGCCAGCAGCCAAGTCGGGGGGTCAGGGGAAACTTTCTTT. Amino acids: CASSQVGGSGETFF.

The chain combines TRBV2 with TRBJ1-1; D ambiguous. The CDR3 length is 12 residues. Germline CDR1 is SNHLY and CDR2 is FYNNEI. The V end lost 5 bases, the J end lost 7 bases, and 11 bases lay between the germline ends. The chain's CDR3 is CASSNRRDEAFF. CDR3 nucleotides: TGTGCCAGCAGTAATAGACGAGATGAAGCTTTCTTT.

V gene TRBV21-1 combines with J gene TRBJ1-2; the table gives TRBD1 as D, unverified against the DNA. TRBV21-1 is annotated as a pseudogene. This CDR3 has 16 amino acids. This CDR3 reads CASRPHYRVFNYGYTF. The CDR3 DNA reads TGTGCCAGCAGACCCCACTACAGGGTTTTTAACTATGGCTACACCTTC.

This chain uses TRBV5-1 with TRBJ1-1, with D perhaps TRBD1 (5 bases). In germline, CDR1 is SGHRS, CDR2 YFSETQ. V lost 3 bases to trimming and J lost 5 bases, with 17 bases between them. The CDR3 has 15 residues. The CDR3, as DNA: TGCGCCAGCAGCTCCGAGCCCTTTGGGGGGACTGAAGCTTTCTTT. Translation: CASSSEPFGGTEAFF.

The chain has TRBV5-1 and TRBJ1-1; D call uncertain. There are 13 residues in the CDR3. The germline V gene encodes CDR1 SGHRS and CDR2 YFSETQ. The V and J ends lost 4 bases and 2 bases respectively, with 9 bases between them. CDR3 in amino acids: CASSEDRNTEAFF. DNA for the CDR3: TGCGCCAGCAGCGAGGACCGAAACACTGAAGCTTTCTTT.

The CDR3 here is CASSRGTGAPGDQYF. CDR3 sequence (DNA): TGCGCCAGCAGCCGGGGGACAGGGGCTCCCGGGGACCAGTACTTC. The rearrangement joins TRBV4-3 to TRBJ2-5; 10 bases align to TRBD1. Germline loops: CDR1 LGHNA, CDR2 YSLEER. The CDR3 has 15 amino acids. The J segment lost 10 bases and the V segment lost 4 bases, leaving 12 bases of the junction unmatched.

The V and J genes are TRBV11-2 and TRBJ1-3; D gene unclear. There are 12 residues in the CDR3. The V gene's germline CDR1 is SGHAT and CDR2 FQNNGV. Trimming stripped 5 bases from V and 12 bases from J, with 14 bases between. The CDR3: CASSLFPDIIYF. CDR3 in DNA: TGTGCCAGCAGCCTCTTCCCCGACATCATATATTTT.

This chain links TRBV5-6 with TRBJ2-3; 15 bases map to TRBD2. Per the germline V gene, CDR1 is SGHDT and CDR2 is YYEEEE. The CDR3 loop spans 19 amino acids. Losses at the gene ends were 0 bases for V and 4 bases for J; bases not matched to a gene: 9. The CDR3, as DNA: TGTGCCAGCAGCTTGGGGACTAGCGGGAGGGCCGGAGGGGCAGATACGCAGTATTTT. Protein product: CASSLGTSGRAGGADTQYF.

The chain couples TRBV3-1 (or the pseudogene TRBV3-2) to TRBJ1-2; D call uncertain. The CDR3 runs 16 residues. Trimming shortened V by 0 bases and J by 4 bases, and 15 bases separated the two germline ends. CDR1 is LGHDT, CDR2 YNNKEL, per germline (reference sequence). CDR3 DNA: TGTGCCAGCAGCCAAGAGCCCGGCAGATCATTCTATGGCTACACCTTC. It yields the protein CASSQEPGRSFYGYTF.

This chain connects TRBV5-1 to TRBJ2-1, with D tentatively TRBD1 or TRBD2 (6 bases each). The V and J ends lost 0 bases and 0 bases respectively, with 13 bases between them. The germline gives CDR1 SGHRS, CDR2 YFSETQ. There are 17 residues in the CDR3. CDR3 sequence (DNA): TGCGCCAGCAGCTTGGGGGGAGGACAGTTCTCCTACAATGAGCAGTTCTTC. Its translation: CASSLGGGQFSYNEQFF.

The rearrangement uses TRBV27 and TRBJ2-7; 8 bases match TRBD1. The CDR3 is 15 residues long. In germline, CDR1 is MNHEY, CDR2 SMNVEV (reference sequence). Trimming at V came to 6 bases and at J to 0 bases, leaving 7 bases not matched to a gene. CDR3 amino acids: CASRAGGQDSYEQYF. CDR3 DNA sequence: TGTGCCAGCAGGGCTGGGGGACAGGACTCCTACGAGCAGTACTTC.

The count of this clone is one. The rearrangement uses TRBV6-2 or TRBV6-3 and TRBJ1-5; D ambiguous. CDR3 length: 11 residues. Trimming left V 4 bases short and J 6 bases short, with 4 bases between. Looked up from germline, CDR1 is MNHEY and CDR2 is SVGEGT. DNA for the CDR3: TGTGCCAGCAGTTTAGGTCAGCCCCAGCATTTT. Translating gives CASSLGQPQHF.

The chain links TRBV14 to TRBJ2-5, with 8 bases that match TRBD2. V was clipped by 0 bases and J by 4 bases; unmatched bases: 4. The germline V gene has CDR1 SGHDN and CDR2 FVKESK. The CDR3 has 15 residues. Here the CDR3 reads CASSQDSGGGETQYF. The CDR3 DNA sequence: TGTGCCAGCAGCCAAGATTCGGGAGGGGGAGAGACCCAGTACTTC.

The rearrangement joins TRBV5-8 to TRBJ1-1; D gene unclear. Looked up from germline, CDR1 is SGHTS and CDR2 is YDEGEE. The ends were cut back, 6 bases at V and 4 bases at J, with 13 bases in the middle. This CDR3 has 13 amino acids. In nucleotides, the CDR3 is TGTGCCAGCATAAGGCAGGTTGGCACTGAAGCTTTCTTT. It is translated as CASIRQVGTEAFF.

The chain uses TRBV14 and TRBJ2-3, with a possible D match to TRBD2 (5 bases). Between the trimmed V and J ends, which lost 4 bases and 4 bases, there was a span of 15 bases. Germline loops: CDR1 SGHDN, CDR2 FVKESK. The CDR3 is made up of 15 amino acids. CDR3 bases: TGTGCCAGCAGCCCCCGAGGGAGTCTGGCAGATACGCAGTATTTT. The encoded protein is CASSPRGSLADTQYF.